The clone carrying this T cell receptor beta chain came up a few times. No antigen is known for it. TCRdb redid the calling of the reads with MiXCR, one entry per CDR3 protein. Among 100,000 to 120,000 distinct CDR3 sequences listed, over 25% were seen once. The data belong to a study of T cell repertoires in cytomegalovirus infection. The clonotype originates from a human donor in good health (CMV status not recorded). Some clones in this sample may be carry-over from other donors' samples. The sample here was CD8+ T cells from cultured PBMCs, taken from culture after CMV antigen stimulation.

Here the CDR3 DNA reads TGTGCCAGCAGCTCCTTAGTTGGCGGGGGAAACACCGGGGAGCTGTTTTTT. Encoded protein: CASSSLVGGGNTGELFF. The rearrangement uses TRBV7-6 and TRBJ2-2; TRBD2 matches 7 bases. Trimming at V came to 4 bases and at J to 2 bases, leaving 10 bases not matched to a gene. CDR1 SGHVS and CDR2 FNYEAQ come from the germline V gene. The CDR3 sequence is 17 residues long.